This T cell receptor (beta chain) is from a study of Ad26.COV2.S vaccination and SARS-CoV-2 variants. The wider study: By the intramuscular route, Ad26.COV2.S was given once, or twice 56 days apart.

Concerning this clone itself: Its antigen is unidentified.

The J segment lost 4 bases and the V segment lost 4 bases, leaving 12 bases of the junction unmatched. Germline V CDR1 and CDR2: LGHDT, YNNKEL (reference sequence). The CDR3 extends over 17 amino acids. Findings and limits, study-wide: People given the vaccine had a wider spike-specific TCR breadth than placebo recipients did. Reported findings describe substantial breadth in spike-specific CD8+ and CD4+ T cell responses following vaccination.

Treatment specified: around 19 received Ad26.COV2.S at low or high dose, single or two shots; about 5 received placebo; per-sample allocation not given. All samples were drawn on day 63, counting from the first vaccine or placebo injection. A Boston adult aged 18-55 years was the donor. Generated by immunoSEQ multiplex PCR, the TCRdb table keeps only in-frame clones and is missing some. The sample holds about 470,000 clones, about 90% seen once. The source of this sequence is a person between 18 and 65 years old who received the Ad26.COV2.S COVID-19 vaccine or a placebo. The sequences come from peripheral blood, collected in a trial of Ad26.COV2.S vaccine versus placebo. The chain combines TRBV3-1 (or the pseudogene TRBV3-2) with TRBJ2-1; TRBD2 aligns across 8 bases. DNA of the CDR3: TGTGCCAGCAGCCGCCTCCGGGGACTAGGGCTATACAATGAGCAGTTCTTC. This gives the protein CASSRLRGLGLYNEQFF.